This is a list of T cell receptor beta chains from one sample in a study of CD8 T cells in ankylosing spondylitis. TCRdb reprocessed the 5' RACE reads with MiXCR, giving one entry per CDR3 protein. The repertoire holds 750,000 to 850,000 distinct CDR3 sequences, with about 11% as singletons. The sample taken for sequencing was blood, either unsorted or a sorted T cell fraction (not recorded which). Source of these receptors: a male donor with ankylosing spondylitis. The CDR3 runs from the conserved cysteine through the conserved F or W. The D gene is left open where the match is weak. A row's size may be missing; if present it is once, few, many or a size class.

TRBD2,TRBV20-1,TRBJ2-3,NA,TGCAGTGCTAGTTCACTAGCGGGGTACACAGATACGCAGTATTTT,CSASSLAGYTDTQYF
TRBD1,TRBV18,TRBJ2-7,many,TGTGCCAGCTCACCCGGGACAGACTACGAGCAGTACTTC,CASSPGTDYEQYF
TRBD2,TRBV20-1,TRBJ2-1,NA,TGCAGTGCTACGCCCGGGGGGTTTAGCGATGAGCAGTTCTTC,CSATPGGFSDEQFF
TRBD1,TRBV20-1,TRBJ1-6,few,TGCAGTGCTAGAGATCGGCGGCAGGGGGATTCACCCCTCCACTTT,CSARDRRQGDSPLHF
NA,TRBV2,TRBJ2-3,few,TGTGCCAGCAGTCGGACCCTGAGCGGAGATACGCAGTATTTT,CASSRTLSGDTQYF
TRBD1,TRBV29-1,TRBJ2-1,NA,TGCAGCGTTGAACCCACAGGGGCCAGCTCCTACAATGAGCAGTTCTTC,CSVEPTGASSYNEQFF
TRBD1,TRBV5-1,TRBJ1-2,many,TGCGCCAGCCAAGAACAGGGGACCTATGGCTACACCTTC,CASQEQGTYGYTF
TRBD2,TRBV20-1,TRBJ2-3,few,TGCAGTGCTATCTTTAGCGGGCCCCGCACAGATACGCAGTATTTT,CSAIFSGPRTDTQYF
NA,TRBV3-1,TRBJ1-1,few,TGTGCCAGCAGCCAAGCAGGGGCGAACACTGAAGCTTTCTTT,CASSQAGANTEAFF
TRBD2,TRBV6-2/TRBV6-3,TRBJ2-1,NA,TGTGCCAGCAGGACCGGGACTAGCGGGGGGGCCTACAATGAGCAGTTCTTC,CASRTGTSGGAYNEQFF
NA,TRBV20-1,TRBJ2-7,NA,TGCAGTGCAATTTTGACAGGTGAAGAGCAGTACTTC,CSAILTGEEQYF
TRBD1,TRBV28,TRBJ2-5,few,TGTGCCAGCAGTTCGCCCGGACAGGGATCTGGGGAGACCCAGTACTTC,CASSSPGQGSGETQYF
NA,TRBV5-1,TRBJ2-7,NA,TGCGCCAGCAGCCTCCCGACCGGCAGCTCCTACGAGCAGTACTTC,CASSLPTGSSYEQYF
TRBD1,TRBV20-1,TRBJ2-1,NA,TGCAGTGCTCCGAAGGGGGGACAGGGCACCAATGAGCAGTTCTTC,CSAPKGGQGTNEQFF
TRBD1,TRBV11-2,TRBJ2-1,NA,TGTGCCAGCAGCCCGGGACAGGGGAGTGTATACAATGAGCAGTTCTTC,CASSPGQGSVYNEQFF
TRBD2,TRBV5-1,TRBJ2-2,NA,TGCGCCAGCAGCTTGTTTGCGGGGGGTGAAACCGGGGAGCTGTTTTTT,CASSLFAGGETGELFF
NA,TRBV11-1,TRBJ2-7,few,TGTGCCAGCAGTCCCGGATCGGGAACCTACGAGCAGTACTTC,CASSPGSGTYEQYF
TRBD2,TRBV4-1,TRBJ2-1,few,TGCGCCAGCAGCCCCCCCTCGAGCGGGAGAATGAAAAATGAGCAGTTCTTC,CASSPPSSGRMKNEQFF
NA,TRBV20-1,TRBJ2-7,NA,TGCAGTGCTAGCGGGACATTAGGGCCCTACGAGCAGTACTTC,CSASGTLGPYEQYF
NA,TRBV4-2,TRBJ2-5,NA,TGTGCCAGCAGCCCAGGGCCTGGGCTCTGGGAGACCCAGTACTTC,CASSPGPGLWETQYF
TRBD2,TRBV4-2,TRBJ2-1,few,TGTGCCAGCAGCCAAGTTGAAGGGACTAGCGGGAGCAGCCGGAATGAGCAGTTCTTC,CASSQVEGTSGSSRNEQFF
NA,TRBV20-1,TRBJ1-4,many,TGCAGTGCCGGGAGACTGAATGAAAAACTGTTTTTT,CSAGRLNEKLFF
NA,TRBV20-1,TRBJ2-7,few,TGCAGTGCTCCCGCGACAGGCTCCTACGAGCAGTACTTC,CSAPATGSYEQYF
NA,TRBV20-1,TRBJ1-2,NA,TGCAGTGCTAGCACCTGGGGGCGGGGGAACTATGGCTACACCTTC,CSASTWGRGNYGYTF
NA,TRBV7-2,TRBJ2-7,NA,TGTGCCAGCAGCTTAGTTACACTCTACGAGCATTACTTC,CASSLVTLYEHYF
NA,TRBV20-1,TRBJ2-4,NA,TGCAGTGCGCGCCTCGGGTCAGGCATTCAGTACTTC,CSARLGSGIQYF
NA,TRBV7-9,TRBJ1-1,few,TGTGCCAGCAGCTTAGACGGCTCGTACACTGAAGCTTTCTTT,CASSLDGSYTEAFF
NA,TRBV20-1,TRBJ1-5,NA,TGCAGTGCTACGATAGAAGGAGGGCCCCAGCATTTT,CSATIEGGPQHF
TRBD1,TRBV7-6,TRBJ2-5,many,TGTGCCAGCAGCATACCGGGACAGGGTAGGGAGACCCAGTACTTC,CASSIPGQGRETQYF
NA,TRBV4-3,TRBJ1-4,NA,TGCGCCAGCAGCTACGGATCGTCTAATGAAAAACTGTTTTTT,CASSYGSSNEKLFF
TRBD1,TRBV7-2,TRBJ2-5,few,TGTGCCAGCAGCTTCGGGACAGGGAGGGGCCAAGAGACCCAGTACTTC,CASSFGTGRGQETQYF
TRBD1,TRBV10-3,TRBJ1-1,few,TGTGCCATCAGTGATTGGGACAGGGGGCACACTGAAGCTTTCTTT,CAISDWDRGHTEAFF
NA,TRBV7-2,TRBJ1-1,few,TGTGCCAGCAGCGCCGGACGGACGAACACTGAAGCTTTCTTT,CASSAGRTNTEAFF
NA,TRBV4-3,TRBJ2-7,NA,TGCGCCAGCAGCCAAGGCGGGGACGGATGGAGCTCCTACGAGCAGTACTTC,CASSQGGDGWSSYEQYF
NA,TRBV11-2,TRBJ1-1,NA,TGTGCCAGCAGCTTAGGACGCTTGGGGAACACTGAAGCTTTCTTT,CASSLGRLGNTEAFF
NA,TRBV7-2,TRBJ1-2,many,TGTGCCAGCAGCTTGACCGGCTATGGCTACACCTTC,CASSLTGYGYTF
TRBD1,TRBV28,TRBJ2-2,NA,TGTGCCAGCAGTTTGCGGACAGGGGGGGGCGGGGAGCTGTTTTTT,CASSLRTGGGGELFF
NA,TRBV7-2,TRBJ2-3,NA,TGTGCCAGCACCCCCCTGGGGAGAGATACGCAGTATTTT,CASTPLGRDTQYF
NA,TRBV7-6,TRBJ2-2,NA,TGTGCCAGCAGCTTACTACTGTCCAGGGGGAACACCGGGGAGCTGTTTTTT,CASSLLLSRGNTGELFF
TRBD2,TRBV5-1,TRBJ2-1,many,TGCGCCAGCAGCGGTACCGGGACTAGCGGAGGCAATGAGCAGTTCTTC,CASSGTGTSGGNEQFF
NA,TRBV7-2,TRBJ2-5,few,TGTGCCAGCACCTTTGGCGGGACCAGACAAGAGACCCAGTACTTC,CASTFGGTRQETQYF
NA,TRBV20-1,TRBJ2-2,NA,TGCAGTGCTTATAACAGGCCAGGGGAGCTGTTTTTT,CSAYNRPGELFF
NA,TRBV4-3,TRBJ2-1,many,TGCGCCAGCAGCCAAGACCGGGACTCCTACAATGAGCAGTTCTTC,CASSQDRDSYNEQFF